This T cell receptor (beta chain) was documented in a study of control samples from healthy donors and cancer patients. In this sample, this clone turned up once. There are 16 residues in the CDR3. Trimming left V 0 bases short and J 3 bases short, with 16 bases between. The germline gives CDR1 SGDLS, CDR2 YYNGEE. This table comes from immunoSEQ multiplex PCR, and its TCRdb copy is limited to in-frame clones, with some not included. The sample has under 70,000 clones; 90% are singletons. The rearrangement links TRBV9 to TRBJ2-7; D call uncertain. Sequenced material: PBMCs. The sequence was obtained from a woman in her fifties or sixties with colorectal cancer. The CDR3, as DNA: TGTGCCAGCAGCGTAGGAGCGTCGAGTCTAGACTACGAGCAGTACTTC. Encoded protein: CASSVGASSLDYEQYF.